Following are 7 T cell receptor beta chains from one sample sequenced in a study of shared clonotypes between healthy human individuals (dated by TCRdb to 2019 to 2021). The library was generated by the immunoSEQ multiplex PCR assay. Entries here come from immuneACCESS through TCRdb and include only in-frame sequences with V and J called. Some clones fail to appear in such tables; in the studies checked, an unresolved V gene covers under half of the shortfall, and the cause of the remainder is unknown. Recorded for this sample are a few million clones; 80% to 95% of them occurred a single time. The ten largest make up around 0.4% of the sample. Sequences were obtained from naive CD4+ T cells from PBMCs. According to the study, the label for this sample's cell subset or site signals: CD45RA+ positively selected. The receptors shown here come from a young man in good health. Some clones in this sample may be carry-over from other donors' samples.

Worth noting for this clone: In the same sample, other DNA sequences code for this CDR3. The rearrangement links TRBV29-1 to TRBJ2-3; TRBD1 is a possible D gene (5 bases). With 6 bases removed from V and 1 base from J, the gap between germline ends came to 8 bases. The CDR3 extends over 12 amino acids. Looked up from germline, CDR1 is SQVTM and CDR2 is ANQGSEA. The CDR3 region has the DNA TGCAGCGTGGAACAGGGCACAGATACGCAGTATTTT. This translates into CSVEQGTDTQYF.

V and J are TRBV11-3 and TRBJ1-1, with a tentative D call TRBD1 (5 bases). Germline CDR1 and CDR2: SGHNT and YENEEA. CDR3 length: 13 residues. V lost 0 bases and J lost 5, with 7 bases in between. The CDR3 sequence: CASSLERQTEAFF. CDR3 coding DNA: TGTGCCAGCAGCTTAGAGCGACAGACTGAAGCTTTCTTT. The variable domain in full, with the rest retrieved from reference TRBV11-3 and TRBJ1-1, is EAGVVQSPRYKIIEKKQPVAFWCNPISGHNTLYWYLQNLGQGPELLIRYENEEAVDDSQLPKDRFSAERLKGVDSTLKIQPAELGDSAVYLCASSLERQTEAFFGQGTRLTVV.

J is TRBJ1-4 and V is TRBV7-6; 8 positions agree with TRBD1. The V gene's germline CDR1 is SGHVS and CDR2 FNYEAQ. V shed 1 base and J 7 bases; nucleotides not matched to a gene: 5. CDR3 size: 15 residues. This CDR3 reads CASSLVAGGGEKLFF. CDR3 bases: TGTGCCAGCAGCTTAGTGGCAGGGGGCGGTGAAAAACTGTTTTTT. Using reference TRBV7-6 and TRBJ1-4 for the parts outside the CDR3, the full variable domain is GAGVSQSPRYKVTKRGQDVALRCDPISGHVSLYWYRQALGQGPEFLTYFNYEAQQDKSGLPNDRFSAERPEGSISTLTIQRTEQRDSAMYRCASSLVAGGGEKLFFGSGTQLSVL.

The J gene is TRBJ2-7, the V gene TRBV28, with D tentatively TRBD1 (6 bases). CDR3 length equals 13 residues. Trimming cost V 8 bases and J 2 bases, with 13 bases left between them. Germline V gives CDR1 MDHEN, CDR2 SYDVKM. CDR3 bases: TGTGCCAGCTGGGGAACAGGGCCCTACGAGCAGTACTTC. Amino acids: CASWGTGPYEQYF.

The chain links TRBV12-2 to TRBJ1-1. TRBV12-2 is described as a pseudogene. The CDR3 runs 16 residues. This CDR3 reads CASRHTSGRVNTEAFF. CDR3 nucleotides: TGTGCAAGTCGCCATACATCAGGGAGGGTGAACACTGAAGCTTTCTTT.

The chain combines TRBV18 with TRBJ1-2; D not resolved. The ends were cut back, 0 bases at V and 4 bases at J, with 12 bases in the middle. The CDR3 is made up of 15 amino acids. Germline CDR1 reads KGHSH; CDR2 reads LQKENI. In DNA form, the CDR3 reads TGTGCCAGCTCACCACCGTTGGTGGGTGGCTATGGCTACACCTTC. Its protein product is CASSPPLVGGYGYTF.

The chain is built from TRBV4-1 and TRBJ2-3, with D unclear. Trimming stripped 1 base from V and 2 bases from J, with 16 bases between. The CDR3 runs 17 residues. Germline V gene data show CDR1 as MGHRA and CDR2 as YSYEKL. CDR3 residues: CASSQAGSLTYTDTQYF. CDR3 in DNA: TGCGCCAGCAGCCAAGCGGGCTCCCTCACTTACACAGATACGCAGTATTTT.